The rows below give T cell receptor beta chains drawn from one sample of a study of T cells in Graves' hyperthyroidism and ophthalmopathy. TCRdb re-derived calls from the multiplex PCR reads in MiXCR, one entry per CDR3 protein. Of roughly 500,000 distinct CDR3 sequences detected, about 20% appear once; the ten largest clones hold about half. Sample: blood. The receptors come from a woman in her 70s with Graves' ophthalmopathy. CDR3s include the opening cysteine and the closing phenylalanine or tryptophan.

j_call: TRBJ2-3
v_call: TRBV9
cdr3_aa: CASSAGLSTDTQYF

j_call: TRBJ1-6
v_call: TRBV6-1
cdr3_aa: CAASDIFGSPLHF

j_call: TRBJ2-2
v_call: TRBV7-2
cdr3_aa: CASTLSGSVTGELFF

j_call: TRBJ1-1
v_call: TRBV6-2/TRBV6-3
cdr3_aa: CASSTGGSTEAFF

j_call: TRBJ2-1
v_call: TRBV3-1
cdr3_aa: CASSHLASSYNEQFF

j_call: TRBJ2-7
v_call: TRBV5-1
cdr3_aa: CASSRSGTSGTTSQYEQYF

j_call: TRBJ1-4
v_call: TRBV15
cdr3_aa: CATSGGQGYPNEKLFF

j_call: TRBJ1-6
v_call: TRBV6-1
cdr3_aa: CASSIGGGYSPLHF

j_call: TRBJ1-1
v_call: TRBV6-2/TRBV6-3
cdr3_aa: CASRETGYDTEAFF

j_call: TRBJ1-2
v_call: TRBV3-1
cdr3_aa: CASSQREGTWGYTF

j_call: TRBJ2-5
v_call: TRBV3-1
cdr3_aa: CASSLGSTETQYF

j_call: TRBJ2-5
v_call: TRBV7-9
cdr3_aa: CASVRAETQYF

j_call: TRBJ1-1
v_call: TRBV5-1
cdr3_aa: CASSLAVRGEAFF

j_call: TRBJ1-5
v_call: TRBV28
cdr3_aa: CASRVGGSSNQPQHF

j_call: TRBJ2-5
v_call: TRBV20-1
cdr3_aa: CSAPRASGIQETQYF

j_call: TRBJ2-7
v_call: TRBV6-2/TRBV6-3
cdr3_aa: CASSFPHYEQYF

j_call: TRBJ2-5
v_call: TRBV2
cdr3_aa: CASRSASVQETQYF

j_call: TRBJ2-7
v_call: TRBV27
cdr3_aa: CASRREGNPYEQYF

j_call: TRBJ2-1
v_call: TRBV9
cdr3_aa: CASSLLAGGPYNEQFF

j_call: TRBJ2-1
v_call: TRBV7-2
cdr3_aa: CACSLVPSGGYNEQFF

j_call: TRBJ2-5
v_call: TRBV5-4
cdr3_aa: CASSYGLAGFQETQYF

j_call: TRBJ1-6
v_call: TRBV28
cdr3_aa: CASTSGQPNSPLHF

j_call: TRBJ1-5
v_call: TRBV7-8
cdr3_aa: CASSLVQGFDNQPQHF

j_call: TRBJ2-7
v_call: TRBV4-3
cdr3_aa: CASSHYASSYEQYF

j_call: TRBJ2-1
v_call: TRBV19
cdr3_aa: CASSKPGQGSYNEQFF

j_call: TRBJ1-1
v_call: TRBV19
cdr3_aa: CASKSAGALNTEAFF

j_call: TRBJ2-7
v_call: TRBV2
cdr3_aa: CATKGLGGRSYEQYF